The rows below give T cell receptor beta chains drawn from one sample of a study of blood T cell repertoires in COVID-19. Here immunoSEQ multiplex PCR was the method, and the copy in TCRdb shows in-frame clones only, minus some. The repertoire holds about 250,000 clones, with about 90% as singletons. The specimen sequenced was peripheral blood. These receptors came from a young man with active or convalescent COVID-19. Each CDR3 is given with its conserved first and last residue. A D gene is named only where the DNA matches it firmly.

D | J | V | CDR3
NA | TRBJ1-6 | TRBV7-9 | CASSLAQGYNSPLHF
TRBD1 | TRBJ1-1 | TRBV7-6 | CASSRPTGANTEAFF
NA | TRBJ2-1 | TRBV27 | CASSLYYVEQFF
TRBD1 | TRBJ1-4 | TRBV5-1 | CASRGDRSTNEKLFF
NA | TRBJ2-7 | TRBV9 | CASSVVGEQGEQYF
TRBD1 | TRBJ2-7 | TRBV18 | CASSPGTGSSEQYF
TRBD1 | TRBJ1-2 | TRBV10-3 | CAISEVQGASYGYTF
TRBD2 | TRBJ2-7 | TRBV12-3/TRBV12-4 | CASSLLAGDEQYF
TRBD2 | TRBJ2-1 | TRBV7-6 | CASSLASGGYNEQFF
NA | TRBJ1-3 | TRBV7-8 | CASSLSKDSHSGNTIYF
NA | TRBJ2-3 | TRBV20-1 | CSASSIYVPDTQYF
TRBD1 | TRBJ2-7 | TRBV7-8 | CASSKNGQGGEQYF
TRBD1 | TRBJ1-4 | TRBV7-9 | CASSFGTGPNEKLFF
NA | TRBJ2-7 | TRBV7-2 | CASSPPGPGNGHEQYF
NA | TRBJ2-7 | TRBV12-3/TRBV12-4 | CASSFRGTNEQYF
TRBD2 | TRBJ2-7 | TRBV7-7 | CASSRLTSGSLDEQYF
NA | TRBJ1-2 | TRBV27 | CASSPGQLAMSYTF
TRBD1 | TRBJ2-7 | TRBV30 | CAWSRDRGYEQYF
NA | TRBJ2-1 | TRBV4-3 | CASSIGAYNEQFF
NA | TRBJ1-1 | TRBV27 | CASRRIEGVLRNTEAFF
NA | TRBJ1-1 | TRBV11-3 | CASSPGESFEAFF
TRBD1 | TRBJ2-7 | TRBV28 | CASRDRTGVYEQYF
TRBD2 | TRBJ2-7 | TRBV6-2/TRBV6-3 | CASSPPTSGAPRSYF
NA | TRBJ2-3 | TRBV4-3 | CASSHSGSGDTQYF
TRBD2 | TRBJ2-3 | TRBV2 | CASRERDYLTDTQYF
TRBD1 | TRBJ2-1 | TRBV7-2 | CASSPYKKNRDRGFDEQFF
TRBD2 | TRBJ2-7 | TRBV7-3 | CASSLDSGGWDEQYF
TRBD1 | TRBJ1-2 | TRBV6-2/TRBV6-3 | CASSYRGQGLSYTF
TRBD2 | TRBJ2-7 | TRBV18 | CASSPGTGTSGTPYEQYF
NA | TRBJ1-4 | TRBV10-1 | CASSDDSFELFF
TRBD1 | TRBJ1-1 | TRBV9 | CASSAQGAGTEAFF
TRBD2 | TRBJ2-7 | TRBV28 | CASSLLGGSSYEQYF
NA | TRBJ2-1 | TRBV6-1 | CASSEGLDRRYNEQFF
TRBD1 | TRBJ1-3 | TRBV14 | CASSPRTGGAGNTIYF
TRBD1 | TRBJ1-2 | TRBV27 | CASSQWDSTGYTF
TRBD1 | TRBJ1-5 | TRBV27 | CASRTRQGVISQHF
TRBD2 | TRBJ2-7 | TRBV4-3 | CASSQTSGGAYEQYF
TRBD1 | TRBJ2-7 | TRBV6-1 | CASSEGTGVIYEQYF
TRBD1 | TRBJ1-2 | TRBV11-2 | CASSPRQGENYGYTF
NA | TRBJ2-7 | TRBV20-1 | CSARTSAEQYF
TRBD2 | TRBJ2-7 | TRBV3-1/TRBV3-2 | CASSQVPMASGGISYEQYF
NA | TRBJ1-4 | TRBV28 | CASTDSGGANEKLFF
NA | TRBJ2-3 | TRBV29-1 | CSGDTGRSTDTQYF
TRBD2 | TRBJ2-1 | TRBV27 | CASSTGLAGPQFF
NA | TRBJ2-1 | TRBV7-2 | CASSSSAISSNEQFF
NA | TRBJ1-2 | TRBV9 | CASSVGQANYGYTF
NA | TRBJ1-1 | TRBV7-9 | CASGGALNTEAFF
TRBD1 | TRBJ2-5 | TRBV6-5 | CASSPTGTEKETQYF